This T cell receptor beta chain was documented in a study of beta chain features in type 1 diabetes. Broader study findings: When Type 1 diabetes patients were examined, their TCRB CDR3s proved moderately but significantly shorter in all four CD4+ subsets.

The CDR3 has 16 amino acids. From germline, CDR1 is MNHNY and CDR2 SVGAGI (reference sequence). The V end was cut by 5 bases, the J end by 0 bases, with 16 bases between. The table lists this clone with a few counts. Its target is not known. Reverse transcribing all isolated RNA meant expressed TCRB transcripts were sequenced. This table comes from immunoSEQ multiplex PCR, and its TCRdb copy is limited to in-frame clones, with some not included. The sample holds about 240,000 clones, around 14% seen once. The rearrangement joins TRBV6-6 to TRBJ1-1; TRBD1 might be the D (5 bases). Sample: naive CD4+ T cells from blood. The sequence was collected from a man aged 25 to 40 with type 1 diabetes. For the CDR3, the DNA is TGTGCCAGCAGTCTCCCAGAAGGGGCTTTGAACACTGAAGCTTTCTTT. Translation: CASSLPEGALNTEAFF.